This TCR beta chain was sequenced in a study of beta chain features in type 1 diabetes. This CDR3 comprises 13 residues. Germline CDR1 and CDR2: KGHSH and LQKENI. The V end lost 2 bases, the J end lost 3 bases, and 8 bases lay between the germline ends. Findings of the study overall: When Type 1 diabetes patients were examined, their TCRB CDR3s proved moderately but significantly shorter in all four CD4+ subsets. In patients and controls equally, PCR might favor templates that are shorter.

Comments on this clone: Its antigen is undetermined.

cDNA synthesis used the whole RNA isolate, giving expressed TCRB sequences. Assay: immunoSEQ multiplex PCR; the TCRdb copy retains only in-frame clones and omits some. The sample includes around 340,000 clones, over 7% seen only once; the top ten take approximately 1%. The sequencing input was central memory CD4+ T cells from blood. This TCR came from a man aged 25 to 40 with type 1 diabetes. The V gene is TRBV18, the J gene TRBJ2-7, with D possibly matching TRBD2 (5 bases). The DNA of the CDR3 is TGTGCCAGCTCACCAGGGAGCAACTACGAGCAGTACTTC. This translates into CASSPGSNYEQYF.